The next 2 T cell receptor beta chains were all read from a single sample in a study of blood T cells in healthy people across ages. With a J-beta primer mix and a sample-barcoded 5' primer, a second PCR ran roughly 6 to 11 cycles. TCRdb redid the calling of the 5' RACE reads with MiXCR, one entry per CDR3 protein. This sample has around 1,700,000 distinct CDR3 sequences; approximately 30% occur once, and the top ten carry roughly 8%. Specimen: blood. The receptors shown here come from a woman aged 25 to 39 in good health.

The CDR3 bases are TGTGCCAGCAGCCGACAGCACACCGGGGAGCTGTTTTTT. It translates to CASSRQHTGELFF. The V and J genes are TRBV14 and TRBJ2-2; D is perhaps TRBD1 (5 bases). The CDR3 is 13 amino acids. The germline V and J ends were trimmed by 4 bases and 3 bases, with 6 bases remaining between them. Germline V gene sequence: CDR1 SGHDN, CDR2 FVKESK.

This clonotype has only a few counts. V usage is TRBV25-1 and J usage is TRBJ2-4; 9 bases map to TRBD1. The better agreement between TRBJ2-7 and the DNA end casts doubt on the J call. Per germline, CDR1 MGHDK and CDR2 SYGVNS. The CDR3 is made up of 15 amino acids. The CDR3 DNA reads TGTGCCAGCAGTGCTTCCGGGACAGGGCAGGGCGAGCAGTACTTC. It codes for CASSASGTGQGEQYF.